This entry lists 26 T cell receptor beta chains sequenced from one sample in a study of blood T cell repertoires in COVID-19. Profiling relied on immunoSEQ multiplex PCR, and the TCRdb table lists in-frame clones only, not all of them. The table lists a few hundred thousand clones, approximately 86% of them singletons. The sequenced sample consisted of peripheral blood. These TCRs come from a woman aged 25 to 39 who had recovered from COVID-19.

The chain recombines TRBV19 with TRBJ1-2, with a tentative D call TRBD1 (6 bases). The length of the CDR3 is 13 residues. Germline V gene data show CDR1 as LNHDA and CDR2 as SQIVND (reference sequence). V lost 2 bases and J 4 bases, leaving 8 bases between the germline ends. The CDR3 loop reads CASSIRTVYGYTF. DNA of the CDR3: TGTGCCAGTAGTATAAGGACAGTCTATGGCTACACCTTC.

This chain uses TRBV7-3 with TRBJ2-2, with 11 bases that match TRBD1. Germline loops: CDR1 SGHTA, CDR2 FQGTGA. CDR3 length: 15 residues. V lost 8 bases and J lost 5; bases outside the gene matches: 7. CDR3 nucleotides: TGTGCCAGCCGACCAGGGACAGGGGGAACCGGGGAGCTGTTTTTT. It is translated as CASRPGTGGTGELFF. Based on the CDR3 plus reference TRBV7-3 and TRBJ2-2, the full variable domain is GAGVSQTPSNKVTEKGKYVELRCDPISGHTALYWYRQSLGQGPEFLIYFQGTGAADDSGLPNDRFFAVRPEGSVSTLKIQRTERGDSAVYLCASRPGTGGTGELFFGEGSRLTVL.

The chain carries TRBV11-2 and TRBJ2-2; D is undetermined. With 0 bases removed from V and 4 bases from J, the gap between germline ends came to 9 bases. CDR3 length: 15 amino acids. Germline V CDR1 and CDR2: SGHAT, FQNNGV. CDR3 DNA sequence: TGTGCCAGCAGCTTAGATCTGGCTAGCACCGGGGAGCTGTTTTTT. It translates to CASSLDLASTGELFF.

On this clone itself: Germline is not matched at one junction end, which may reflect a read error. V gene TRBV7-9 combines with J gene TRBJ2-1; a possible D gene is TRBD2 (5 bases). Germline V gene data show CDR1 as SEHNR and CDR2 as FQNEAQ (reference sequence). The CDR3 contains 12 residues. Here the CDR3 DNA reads TGTGCCAGCAGCCTAGCCAGCAATGAGCAGTTCTTC. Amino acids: CASSLASNEQFF. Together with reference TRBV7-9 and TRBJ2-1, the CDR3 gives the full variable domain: DTGVSQNPRHKITKRGQNVTFRCDPISEHNRLYWYRQTLGQGPEFLTYFQNEAQLEKSRLLSDRFSAERPKGSFSTLEIQRTEQGDSAMYLCASSLASNEQFFGPGTRLTVL.

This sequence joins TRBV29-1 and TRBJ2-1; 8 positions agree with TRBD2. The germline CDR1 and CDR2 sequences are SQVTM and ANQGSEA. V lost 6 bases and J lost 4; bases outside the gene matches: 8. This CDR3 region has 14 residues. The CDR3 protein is CSVETSDNYNEQFF. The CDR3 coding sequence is TGCAGCGTGGAGACTAGCGACAATTACAATGAGCAGTTCTTC.

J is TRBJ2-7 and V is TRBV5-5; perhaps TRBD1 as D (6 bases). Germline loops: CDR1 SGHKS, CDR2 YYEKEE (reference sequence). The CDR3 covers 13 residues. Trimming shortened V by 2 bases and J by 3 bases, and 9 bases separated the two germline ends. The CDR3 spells CASSFPTGYEQYF. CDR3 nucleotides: TGTGCCAGCAGCTTCCCGACAGGCTACGAGCAGTACTTC. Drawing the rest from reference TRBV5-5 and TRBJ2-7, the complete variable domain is DAGVTQSPTHLIKTRGQQVTLRCSPISGHKSVSWYQQVLGQGPQFIFQYYEKEERGRGNFPDRFSARQFPNYSSELNVNALLLGDSALYLCASSFPTGYEQYFGPGTRLTVT.

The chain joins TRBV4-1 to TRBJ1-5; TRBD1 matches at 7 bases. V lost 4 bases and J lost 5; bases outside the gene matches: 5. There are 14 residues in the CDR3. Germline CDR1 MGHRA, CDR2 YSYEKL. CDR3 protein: CASSLDTGDQPQHF. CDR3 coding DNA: TGCGCCAGCAGCCTAGATACAGGGGATCAGCCCCAGCATTTT.

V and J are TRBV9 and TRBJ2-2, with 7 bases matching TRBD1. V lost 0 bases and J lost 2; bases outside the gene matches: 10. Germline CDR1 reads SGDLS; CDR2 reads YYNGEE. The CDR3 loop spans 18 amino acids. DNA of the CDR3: TGTGCCAGCAGCGTAGATCGGAGAGGGGGCCCAAACACCGGGGAGCTGTTTTTT. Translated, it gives CASSVDRRGGPNTGELFF.

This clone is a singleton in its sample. The CDR3 reads CASSQAQGSNEKLFF. The CDR3 coding sequence is TGCGCCAGCAGCCAAGCACAGGGTTCTAATGAAAAACTGTTTTTT. The rearrangement links TRBV4-3 to TRBJ1-4; tentatively, D is TRBD1 (6 bases). The V gene's germline CDR1 is LGHNA and CDR2 YSLEER. There are 15 residues in the CDR3. V was pared by 1 base and J by 3 bases, with 9 bases between.

CDR3 in DNA: TGTGCCAGCTCATTCGGGTCTTGGGCCGGGGAGCTGTTTTTT. It specifies CASSFGSWAGELFF. The gene calls are TRBV18 and TRBJ2-2; D gene ambiguous. This CDR3 comprises 14 residues. Germline V gene data show CDR1 as KGHSH and CDR2 as LQKENI. The V gene lost 5 bases and the J gene lost 6 bases, with 13 bases spanning the gap.

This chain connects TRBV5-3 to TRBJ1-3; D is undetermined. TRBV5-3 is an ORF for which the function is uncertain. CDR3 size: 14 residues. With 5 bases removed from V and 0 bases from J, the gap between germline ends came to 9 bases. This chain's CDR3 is CARSSPDSGNTIYF. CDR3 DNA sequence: TGTGCCAGAAGTTCCCCAGACTCTGGAAACACCATATATTTT.

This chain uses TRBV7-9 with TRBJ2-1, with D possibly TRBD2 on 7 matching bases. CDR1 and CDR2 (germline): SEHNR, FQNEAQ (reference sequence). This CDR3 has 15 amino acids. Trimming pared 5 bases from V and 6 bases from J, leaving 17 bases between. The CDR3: CASSEYRGAPNEQFF. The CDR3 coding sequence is TGTGCCAGCAGCGAATATCGGGGGGCCCCCAATGAGCAGTTCTTC. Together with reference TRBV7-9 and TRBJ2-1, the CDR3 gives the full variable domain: DTGVSQNPRHKITKRGQNVTFRCDPISEHNRLYWYRQTLGQGPEFLTYFQNEAQLEKSRLLSDRFSAERPKGSFSTLEIQRTEQGDSAMYLCASSEYRGAPNEQFFGPGTRLTVL.

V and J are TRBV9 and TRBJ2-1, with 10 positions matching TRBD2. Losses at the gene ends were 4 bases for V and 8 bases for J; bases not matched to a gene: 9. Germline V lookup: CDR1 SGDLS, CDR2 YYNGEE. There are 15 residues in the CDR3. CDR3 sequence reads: CASSSASGSLHEQFF. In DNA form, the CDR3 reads TGTGCCAGCAGCTCGGCTAGCGGGAGTTTGCATGAGCAGTTCTTC.

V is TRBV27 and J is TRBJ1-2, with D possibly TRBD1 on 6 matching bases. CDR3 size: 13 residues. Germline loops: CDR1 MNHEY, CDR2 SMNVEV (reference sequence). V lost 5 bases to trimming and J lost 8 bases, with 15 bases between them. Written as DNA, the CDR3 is TGTGCCAGCAGTCTAGCGGGGGGCAACGGCTACACCTTC. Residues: CASSLAGGNGYTF.

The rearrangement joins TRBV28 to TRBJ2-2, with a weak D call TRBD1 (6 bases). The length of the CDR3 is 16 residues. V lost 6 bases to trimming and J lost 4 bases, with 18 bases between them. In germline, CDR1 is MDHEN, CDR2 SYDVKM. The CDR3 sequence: CASRTLTGLSTGELFF. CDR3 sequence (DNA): TGTGCCAGCAGGACGCTTACAGGGTTGAGCACCGGGGAGCTGTTTTTT.

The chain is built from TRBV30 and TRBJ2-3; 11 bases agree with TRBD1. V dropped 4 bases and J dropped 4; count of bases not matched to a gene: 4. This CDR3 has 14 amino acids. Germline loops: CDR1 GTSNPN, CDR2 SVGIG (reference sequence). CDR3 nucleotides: TGTGCCTGGACTCGGACAGGGGGCGCAGATACGCAGTATTTT. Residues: CAWTRTGGADTQYF.

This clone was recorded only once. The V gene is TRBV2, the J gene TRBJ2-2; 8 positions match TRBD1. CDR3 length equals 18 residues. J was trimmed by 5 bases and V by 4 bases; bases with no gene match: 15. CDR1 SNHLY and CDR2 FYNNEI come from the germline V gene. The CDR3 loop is CASSALGQGARYTGELFF. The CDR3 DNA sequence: TGTGCCAGCAGTGCCTTGGGGCAGGGGGCGCGATATACCGGGGAGCTGTTTTTT.

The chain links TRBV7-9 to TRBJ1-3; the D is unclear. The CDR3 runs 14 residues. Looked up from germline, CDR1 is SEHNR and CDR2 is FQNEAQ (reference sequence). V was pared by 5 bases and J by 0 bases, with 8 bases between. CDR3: CASSPNSSGNTIYF. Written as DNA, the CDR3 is TGTGCCAGCAGCCCCAACAGCTCTGGAAACACCATATATTTT.

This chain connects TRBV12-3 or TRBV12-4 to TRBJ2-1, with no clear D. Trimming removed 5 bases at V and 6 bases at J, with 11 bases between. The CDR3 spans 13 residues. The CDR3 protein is CASSELRSNEQFF. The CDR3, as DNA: TGTGCCAGCAGTGAATTGAGGAGCAATGAGCAGTTCTTC.

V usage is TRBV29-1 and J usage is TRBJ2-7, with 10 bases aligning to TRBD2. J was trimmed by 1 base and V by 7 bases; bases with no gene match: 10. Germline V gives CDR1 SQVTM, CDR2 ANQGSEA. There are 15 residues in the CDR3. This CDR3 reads CSAAPGLARSYEQYF. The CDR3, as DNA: TGCAGCGCTGCCCCGGGACTAGCGAGATCCTACGAGCAGTACTTC.

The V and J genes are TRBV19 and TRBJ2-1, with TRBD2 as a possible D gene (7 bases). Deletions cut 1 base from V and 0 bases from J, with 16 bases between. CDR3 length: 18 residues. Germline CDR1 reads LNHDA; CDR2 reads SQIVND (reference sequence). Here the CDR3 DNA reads TGTGCCAGTAGTATAGTAGGGGGAGCGGGGAGCTCCTACAATGAGCAGTTCTTC. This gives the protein CASSIVGGAGSSYNEQFF.

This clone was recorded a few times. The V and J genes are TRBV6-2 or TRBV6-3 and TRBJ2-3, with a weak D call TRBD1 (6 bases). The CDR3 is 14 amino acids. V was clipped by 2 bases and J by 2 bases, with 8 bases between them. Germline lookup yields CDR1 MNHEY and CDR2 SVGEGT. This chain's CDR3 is CASSYKGDTDTQYF. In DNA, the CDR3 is TGTGCCAGCAGTTACAAGGGGGACACAGATACGCAGTATTTT.

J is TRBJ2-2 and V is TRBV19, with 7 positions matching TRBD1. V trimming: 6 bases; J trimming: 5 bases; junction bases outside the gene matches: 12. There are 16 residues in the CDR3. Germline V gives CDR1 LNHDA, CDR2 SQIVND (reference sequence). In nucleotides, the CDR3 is TGTGCCAGTAGCCTCGGCGACAGGGCGAGGACCGGGGAGCTGTTTTTT. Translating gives CASSLGDRARTGELFF.

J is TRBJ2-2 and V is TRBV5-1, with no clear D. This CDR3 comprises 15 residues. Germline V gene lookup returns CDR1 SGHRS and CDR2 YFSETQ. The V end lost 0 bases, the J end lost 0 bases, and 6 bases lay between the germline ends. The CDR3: CASSLAPANTGELFF. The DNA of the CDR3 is TGCGCCAGCAGCTTGGCTCCCGCGAACACCGGGGAGCTGTTTTTT. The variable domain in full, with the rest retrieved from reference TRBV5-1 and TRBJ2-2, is KAGVTQTPRYLIKTRGQQVTLSCSPISGHRSVSWYQQTPGQGLQFLFEYFSETQRNKGNFPGRFSGRQFSNSRSEMNVSTLELGDSALYLCASSLAPANTGELFFGEGSRLTVL.

The CDR3 bases are TGTGCCAGCAGCGAAGTCAGTAATGGCTACACCTTC. Amino acids: CASSEVSNGYTF. This chain connects TRBV3-1 (or the pseudogene TRBV3-2) to TRBJ1-2; D uncertain. The CDR3 has 12 amino acids. Trimming took 5 bases from V and 6 from J, leaving 10 bases between them. Germline CDR1 and CDR2: LGHDT and YNNKEL (reference sequence).

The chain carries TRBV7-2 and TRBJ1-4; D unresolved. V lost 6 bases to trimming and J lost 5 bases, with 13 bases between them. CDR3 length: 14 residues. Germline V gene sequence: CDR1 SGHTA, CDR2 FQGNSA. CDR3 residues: CASSFSGSNEKLFF. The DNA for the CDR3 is TGTGCCAGCAGTTTCTCGGGGAGCAATGAAAAACTGTTTTTT. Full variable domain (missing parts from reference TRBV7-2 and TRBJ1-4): GAGVSQSPSNKVTEKGKDVELRCDPISGHTALYWYRQSLGQGLEFLIYFQGNSAPDKSGLPSDRFSAERTGGSVSTLTIQRTQQEDSAVYLCASSFSGSNEKLFFGSGTQLSVL.